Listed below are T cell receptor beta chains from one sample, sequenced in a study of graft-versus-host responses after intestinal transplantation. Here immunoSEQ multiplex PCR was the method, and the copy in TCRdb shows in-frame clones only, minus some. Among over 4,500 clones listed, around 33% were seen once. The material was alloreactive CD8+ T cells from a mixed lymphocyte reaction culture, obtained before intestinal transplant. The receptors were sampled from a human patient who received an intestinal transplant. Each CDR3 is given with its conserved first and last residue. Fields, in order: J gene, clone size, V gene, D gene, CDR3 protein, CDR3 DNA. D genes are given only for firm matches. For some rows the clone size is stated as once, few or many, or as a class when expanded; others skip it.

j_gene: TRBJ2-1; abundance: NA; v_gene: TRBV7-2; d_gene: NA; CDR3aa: CASSWGGGGYNEQFF; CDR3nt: TGTGCCAGCAGCTGGGGGGGCGGAGGGTACAATGAGCAGTTCTTC
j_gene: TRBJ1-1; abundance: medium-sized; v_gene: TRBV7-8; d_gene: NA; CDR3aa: CASSSTGNTEAFF; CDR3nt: TGTGCCAGCAGCTCGACAGGGAACACTGAAGCTTTCTTT
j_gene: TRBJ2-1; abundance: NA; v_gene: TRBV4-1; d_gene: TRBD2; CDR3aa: CASSQGFPSGPYNEQFF; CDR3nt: TGCGCCAGCAGCCAAGGATTTCCTAGCGGGCCCTACAATGAGCAGTTCTTC
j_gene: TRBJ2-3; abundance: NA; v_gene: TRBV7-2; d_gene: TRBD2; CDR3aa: CASSLGPSGGAYTQYF; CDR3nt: TGTGCCAGCAGCTTAGGACCCAGCGGGGGCGCTTATACGCAGTATTTT
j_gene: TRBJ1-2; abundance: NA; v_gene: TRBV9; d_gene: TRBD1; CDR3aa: CASSEWTGVGYGYTF; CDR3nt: TGTGCCAGCAGCGAGTGGACAGGGGTGGGCTATGGCTACACCTTC
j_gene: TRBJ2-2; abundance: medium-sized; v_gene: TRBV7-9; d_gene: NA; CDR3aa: CASSLPTGWSNTGELFF; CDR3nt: TGTGCCAGCAGCCTCCCGACAGGCTGGAGTAACACCGGGGAGCTGTTTTTT
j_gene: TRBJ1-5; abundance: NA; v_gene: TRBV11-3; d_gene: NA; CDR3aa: CASSSSWGRGNQPQHF; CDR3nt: TGTGCCAGCAGCTCCAGTTGGGGCAGGGGCAATCAGCCCCAGCATTTT
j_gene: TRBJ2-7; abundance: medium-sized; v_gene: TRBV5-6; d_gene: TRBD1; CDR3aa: CASSPGTAYEQYF; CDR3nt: TGTGCCAGCAGCCCGGGGACAGCGTACGAGCAGTACTTC
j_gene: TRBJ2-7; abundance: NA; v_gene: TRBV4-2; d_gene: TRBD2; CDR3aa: CASSRPRPGLDLYEQYF; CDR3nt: TGTGCCAGCAGCCGACCAAGACCGGGACTAGATCTCTACGAGCAGTACTTC
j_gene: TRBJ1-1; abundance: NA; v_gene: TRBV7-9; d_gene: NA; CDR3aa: CASSLWLGRDTEAFF; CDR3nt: TGTGCCAGCAGCTTATGGCTCGGGAGGGACACTGAAGCTTTCTTT
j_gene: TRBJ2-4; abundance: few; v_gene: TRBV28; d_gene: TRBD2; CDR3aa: CASRRQGLAGGWDIQYF; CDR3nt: TGTGCCAGCAGACGACAGGGACTAGCGGGAGGATGGGACATTCAGTACTTC
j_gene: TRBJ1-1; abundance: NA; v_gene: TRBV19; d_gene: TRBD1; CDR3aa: CASSLQGAGTEAFF; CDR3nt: TGTGCCAGTAGTCTACAGGGGGCTGGTACTGAAGCTTTCTTT
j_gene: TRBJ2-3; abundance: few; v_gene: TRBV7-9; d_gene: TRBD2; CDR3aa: CASSLMRAGGSTDTQYF; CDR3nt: TGTGCCAGCAGCTTAATGCGGGCGGGGGGAAGCACAGATACGCAGTATTTT
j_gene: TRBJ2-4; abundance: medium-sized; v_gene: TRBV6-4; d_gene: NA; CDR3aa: CASSDPGVAKNIQYF; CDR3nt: TGTGCCAGCAGTGATCCCGGGGTAGCCAAAAACATTCAGTACTTC
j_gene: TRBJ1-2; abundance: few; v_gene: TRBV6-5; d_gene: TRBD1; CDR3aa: CASRGQYYGYTF; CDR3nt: TGTGCCAGCAGGGGACAGTACTATGGCTACACCTTC
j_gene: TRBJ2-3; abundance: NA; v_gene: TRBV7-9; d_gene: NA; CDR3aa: CASPGVTAPTDTQYF; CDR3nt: TGTGCCAGCCCGGGTGTGACAGCCCCCACAGATACGCAGTATTTT
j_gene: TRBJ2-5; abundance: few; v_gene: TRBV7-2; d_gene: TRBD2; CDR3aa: CASSLVGGGGETQYF; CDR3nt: TGTGCCAGCAGCTTAGTTGGGGGGGGTGGGGAGACCCAGTACTTC
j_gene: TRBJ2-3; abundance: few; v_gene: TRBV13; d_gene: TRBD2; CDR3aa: CASSGSGRSTDTQYF; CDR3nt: TGTGCCAGCTCGGGTAGCGGGAGGAGCACAGATACGCAGTATTTT
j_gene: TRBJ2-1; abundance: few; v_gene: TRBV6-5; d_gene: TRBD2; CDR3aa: CASSYGLAGYNEQFF; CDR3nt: TGTGCCAGCAGTTACGGGCTAGCGGGCTACAATGAGCAGTTCTTC
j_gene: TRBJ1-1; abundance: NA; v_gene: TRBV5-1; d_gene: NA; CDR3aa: CASSSPRGRGTEAFF; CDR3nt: TGCGCCAGCAGCTCGCCCAGGGGACGTGGGACTGAAGCTTTCTTT
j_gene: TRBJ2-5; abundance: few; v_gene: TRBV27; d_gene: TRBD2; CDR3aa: CASSSPRGSGETQYF; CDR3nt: TGTGCCAGCAGTTCCCCCCGCGGGAGCGGTGAGACCCAGTACTTC
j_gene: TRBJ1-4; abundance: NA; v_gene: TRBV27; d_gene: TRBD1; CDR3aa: CASSLLAGGNEKLFF; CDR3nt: TGTGCCAGCAGTTTATTAGCAGGGGGTAATGAAAAACTGTTTTTT
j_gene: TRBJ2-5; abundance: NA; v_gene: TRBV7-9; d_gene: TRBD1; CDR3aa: CASSSTGGRETQYF; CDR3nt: TGTGCCAGCAGCTCCACAGGGGGCAGAGAGACCCAGTACTTC
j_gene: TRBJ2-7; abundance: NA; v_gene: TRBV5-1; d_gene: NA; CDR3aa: CASSSSLDSSPYEQYF; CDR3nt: TGCGCCAGCAGCTCCTCCCTGGACAGCTCCCCCTACGAGCAGTACTTC
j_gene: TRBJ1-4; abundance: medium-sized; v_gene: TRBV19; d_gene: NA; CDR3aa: CASSSRPTNEKLFF; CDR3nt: TGTGCCAGTAGTTCCCGTCCAACTAATGAAAAACTGTTTTTT